A selection of T cell receptor beta chains follows, all from one sample in a study of regulatory T cells in long-lasting Graves disease. TCRdb redid the calling of the multiplex PCR reads with MiXCR, one entry per CDR3 protein. The top ten clones hold 20% to 25% of a sample with more than 300,000 distinct CDR3 sequences, under 20% of them seen once. The same sample was also studied in work on T cells in Graves' hyperthyroidism and ophthalmopathy.

This sample comprised peripheral blood mononuclear cells (PBMCs), obtained at new diagnosis, from a patient treated with antithyroid drugs. These receptor sequences come from a young woman with Graves disease. The CDR3 runs from the conserved cysteine through the conserved F or W. Only some rows state a clone size, as once, few, many or a class for expanded clones.

v_call	j_call	clone_size	cdr3_length	cdr3_aa
TRBV30	TRBJ2-7	many	13	CAWSTQGSGEQYF
TRBV18	TRBJ2-3	many	11	CASSPTDTQYF
TRBV9	TRBJ1-4	.	14	CASASGENNEKLFF
TRBV7-3	TRBJ2-1	many	15	CASSLAGASYNEQFF
TRBV28	TRBJ2-7	once	13	CASSLSPSPREDF
TRBV7-9	TRBJ1-6	.	14	CASSSSYGVSPLHF
TRBV28	TRBJ1-2	.	14	CASAGGLDWNGYTF
TRBV7-9	TRBJ2-1	many	13	CASSWLGNNEQFF
TRBV13	TRBJ2-2	many	14	CASSLGRAPGELFF
TRBV7-9	TRBJ1-2	many	15	CASSSPHPDSLGYTF
TRBV20-1	TRBJ2-6	.	15	CSAHDRVAGANVLTF
TRBV2	TRBJ2-7	many	12	CAGGTTPGEQYF
TRBV2	TRBJ1-2	many	15	CASSPEAGFEYGYTF
TRBV5-1	TRBJ1-4	many	15	CASSLSTATNEKLFF
TRBV12-3/TRBV12-4	TRBJ1-5	many	14	CASSLGLSKTPQHF
TRBV5-1	TRBJ1-1	.	12	CASSGMNTGAFF
TRBV7-6	TRBJ1-1	few	13	CASSPKGGTEAFF
TRBV7-3	TRBJ1-1	many	13	CASSSQQNTEAFF
TRBV18	TRBJ2-1	many	15	CASSPKGQGGNEQFF
TRBV13	TRBJ2-6	once	15	CASSLGTGGANVLTF
TRBV2	TRBJ2-3	many	15	CAGEGLAGGSDTQYF
TRBV10-3	TRBJ1-3	few	14	CAISVTASGNTIYF
TRBV3-1	TRBJ2-1	many	15	CASSLTSGGWNEQFF
TRBV28	TRBJ1-2	many	12	CASSLLEDGYTF
TRBV19	TRBJ1-1	many	15	CASTTSGSMNTEAFF
TRBV4-2	TRBJ2-2	many	19	CASSPVSSGRELNTGELFF
TRBV7-2	TRBJ1-6	few	16	CASSLRDRGWNSPLHF
TRBV7-2	TRBJ1-5	.	16	CASSLDRGFRRQPQHF
TRBV2	TRBJ2-5	many	14	CASREGQYQETQYF
TRBV5-5	TRBJ2-5	many	12	CASSSYQETQYF
TRBV7-9	TRBJ1-6	few	18	CASSLELQGSYYNSPLHF
TRBV28	TRBJ2-1	many	13	CASRGAPLMYQFF
TRBV7-9	TRBJ1-1	.	14	CASSSRTGSTEAFF
TRBV5-4	TRBJ1-6	.	15	CASSLEQGGDSPLHF
TRBV27	TRBJ2-2	.	16	CASSAPGQGVHGELLF
TRBV30	TRBJ2-5	few	14	CAWSVGRWARAQYF
TRBV20-1	TRBJ2-1	.	14	CSAPRSGGENEQFF
TRBV2	TRBJ2-3	few	16	CASSDQAGGAQDTQYF
TRBV5-4	TRBJ2-1	.	14	CASSPLDRENEQFF
TRBV29-1	TRBJ2-6	few	12	CSAESGANVLTF
TRBV7-2	TRBJ2-7	few	12	CASSLEAFEQYF
TRBV28	TRBJ2-1	many	17	CASSLVVGQGPDNEQFF
TRBV9	TRBJ1-2	once	15	CASSSSGQANYGYTF
TRBV2	TRBJ2-2	many	14	CASSDHWNTGELFF
TRBV19	TRBJ1-6	few	19	CASSHHPDRGRSYNSPLHF
TRBV11-2	TRBJ2-7	many	15	CASSLEGAVSYEQYF
TRBV29-1	TRBJ2-1	many	15	CSVEGGGSSYNEQFF
TRBV20-1	TRBJ2-7	many	16	CSARVQGRHPSYEQYF
TRBV5-1	TRBJ1-6	few	15	CASSLAGEGRSPLHF
TRBV12-3/TRBV12-4	TRBJ2-1	.	14	CASSSSGQYNEQFF
TRBV6-1	TRBJ2-7	many	14	CASKRWESSYEQYF
TRBV3-1	TRBJ2-6	.	16	CASGWDSHSGANVLTF
TRBV5-1	TRBJ1-1	.	12	CASSGESNEAFF
TRBV29-1	TRBJ2-3	.	14	CSVGLTGYTDTQYF
TRBV18	TRBJ2-7	many	16	CASSPNQGTASYEQYF